The clone carrying this T cell receptor beta chain showed up just once. The sample originates from a study of T cell changes during pregnancy in multiple sclerosis. The CDR3 is 15 amino acids. CDR1 is SGHRS, CDR2 YFSETQ, per germline. V was trimmed by 3 bases and J by 0 bases, leaving 13 bases between them. Sequenced by immunoSEQ multiplex PCR; TCRdb stores in-frame clones only, minus some. Here the sample spans about 40,000 clones, under 95% being singletons. The material sequenced was CD8+ T cells from peripheral blood mononuclear cells, taken in the first trimester of pregnancy. V is TRBV5-1 and J is TRBJ2-7, with D perhaps TRBD1 (6 bases). The source of this sequence is a female donor with multiple sclerosis, enrolled in a pregnancy study. CDR3 DNA: TGCGCCAGCAGCTCCCGGGACATCGGCTCCTACGAGCAGTACTTC. Translating it yields CASSSRDIGSYEQYF.